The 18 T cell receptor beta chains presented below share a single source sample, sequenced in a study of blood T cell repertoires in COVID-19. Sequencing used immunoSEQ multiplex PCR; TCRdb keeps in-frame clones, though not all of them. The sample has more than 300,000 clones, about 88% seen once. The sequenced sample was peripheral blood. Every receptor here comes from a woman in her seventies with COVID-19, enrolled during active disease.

The CDR3 loop reads CASSLARETQYF. The CDR3 nucleotides read TGTGCCAGCAGTTTAGCCCGAGAGACCCAGTACTTC. V and J are TRBV12-3 or TRBV12-4 and TRBJ2-5, with D unclear. CDR3 length: 12 residues. Trimming removed 0 bases from V and 4 bases from J, with 3 bases in between.

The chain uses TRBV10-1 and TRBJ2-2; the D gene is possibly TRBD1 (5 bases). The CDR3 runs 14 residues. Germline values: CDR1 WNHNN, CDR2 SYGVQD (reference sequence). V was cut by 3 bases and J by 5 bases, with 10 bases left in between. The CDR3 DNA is TGCGCCAGCAGTGAAAAAGCAGGGACCGGGGAGCTGTTTTTT. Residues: CASSEKAGTGELFF.

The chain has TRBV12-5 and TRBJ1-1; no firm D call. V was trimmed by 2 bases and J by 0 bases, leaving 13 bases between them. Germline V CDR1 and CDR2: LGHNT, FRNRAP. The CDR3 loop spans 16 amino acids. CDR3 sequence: CASGLPEGRLNTEAFF. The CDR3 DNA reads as TGTGCTAGTGGTTTGCCCGAGGGTAGGTTGAACACTGAAGCTTTCTTT.

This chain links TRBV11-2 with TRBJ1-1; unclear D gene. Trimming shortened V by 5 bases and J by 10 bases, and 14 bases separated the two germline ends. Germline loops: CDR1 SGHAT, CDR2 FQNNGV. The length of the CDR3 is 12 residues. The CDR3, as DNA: TGTGCCAGCAGCCAGTCGCTGGGCCGAGCTTTCTTT. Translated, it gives CASSQSLGRAFF.

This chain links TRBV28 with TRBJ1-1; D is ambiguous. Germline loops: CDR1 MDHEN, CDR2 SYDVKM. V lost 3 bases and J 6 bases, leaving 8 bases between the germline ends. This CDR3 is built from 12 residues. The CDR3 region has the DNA TGTGCCAGCAGTTTTGAGGGCCCTGAAGCTTTCTTT. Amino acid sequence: CASSFEGPEAFF. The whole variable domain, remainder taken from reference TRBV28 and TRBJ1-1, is DVKVTQSSRYLVKRTGEKVFLECVQDMDHENMFWYRQDPGLGLRLIYFSYDVKMKEKGDIPEGYSVSREKKERFSLILESASTNQTSMYLCASSFEGPEAFFGQGTRLTVV.

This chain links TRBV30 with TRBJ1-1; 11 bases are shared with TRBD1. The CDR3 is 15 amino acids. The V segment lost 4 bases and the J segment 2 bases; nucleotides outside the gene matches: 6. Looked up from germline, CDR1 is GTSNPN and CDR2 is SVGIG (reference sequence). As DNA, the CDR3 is TGTGCCTGGAAGACGGACAGGGGGCTTAACACTGAAGCTTTCTTT. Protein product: CAWKTDRGLNTEAFF.

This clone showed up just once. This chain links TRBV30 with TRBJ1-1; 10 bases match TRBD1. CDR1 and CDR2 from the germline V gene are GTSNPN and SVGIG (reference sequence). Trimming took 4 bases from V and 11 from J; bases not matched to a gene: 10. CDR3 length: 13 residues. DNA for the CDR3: TGTGCCTGGAACCGACAGGGGGCGGAGGGGGCTTTCTTT. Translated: CAWNRQGAEGAFF. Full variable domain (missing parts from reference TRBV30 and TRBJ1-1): SQTIHQWPATLVQPVGSPLSLECTVEGTSNPNLYWYRQAAGRGLQLLFYSVGIGQISSEVPQNLSASRPQDRQFILSSKKLLLSDSGFYLCAWNRQGAEGAFFGQGTRLTVV.

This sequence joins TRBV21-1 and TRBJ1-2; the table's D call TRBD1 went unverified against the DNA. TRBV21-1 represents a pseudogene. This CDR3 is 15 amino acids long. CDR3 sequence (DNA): TGTGCCAGCAGCAAAGGGGACAGGGTCTTCTATGGCTACACCTTC. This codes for CASSKGDRVFYGYTF.

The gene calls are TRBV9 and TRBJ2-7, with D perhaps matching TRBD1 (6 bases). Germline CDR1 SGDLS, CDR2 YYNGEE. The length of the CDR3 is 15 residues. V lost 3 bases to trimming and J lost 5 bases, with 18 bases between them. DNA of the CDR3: TGTGCCAGCAGCGATTCTGGGCAGGGGAGCCACGAGCAGTACTTC. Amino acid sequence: CASSDSGQGSHEQYF.

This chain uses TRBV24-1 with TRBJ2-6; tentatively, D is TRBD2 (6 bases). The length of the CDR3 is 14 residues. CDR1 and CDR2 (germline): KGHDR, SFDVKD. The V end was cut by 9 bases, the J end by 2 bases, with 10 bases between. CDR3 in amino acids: CATEEGPGANVLTF. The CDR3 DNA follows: TGTGCCACCGAGGAGGGGCCTGGGGCCAACGTCCTGACTTTC.

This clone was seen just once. The DNA for the CDR3 is TGTGCCAGCAGCCCGTGGGGGGCTGGGGCCAACGTCCTGACTTTC. Translating it yields CASSPWGAGANVLTF. The chain joins TRBV5-6 to TRBJ2-6; weak D call: TRBD2 (6 bases). The CDR3 spans 15 residues. Germline CDR1 and CDR2: SGHDT and YYEEEE. Trimming cost V 4 bases and J 2 bases, with 10 bases left between them.

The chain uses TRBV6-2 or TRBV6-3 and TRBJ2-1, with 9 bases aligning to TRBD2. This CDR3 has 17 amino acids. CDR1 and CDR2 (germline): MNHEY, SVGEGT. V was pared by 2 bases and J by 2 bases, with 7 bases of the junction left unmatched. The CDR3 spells CASSYATLAGAYNEQFF. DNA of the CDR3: TGTGCCAGCAGTTACGCGACCTTAGCGGGAGCCTACAATGAGCAGTTCTTC.

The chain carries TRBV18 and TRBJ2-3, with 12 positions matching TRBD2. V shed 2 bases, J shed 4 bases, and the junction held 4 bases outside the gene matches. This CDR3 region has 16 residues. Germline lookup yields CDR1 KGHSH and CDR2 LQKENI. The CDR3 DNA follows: TGTGCCAGCTCACCAAGTAGGACTAGCGGGGCAGATACGCAGTATTTT. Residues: CASSPSRTSGADTQYF.

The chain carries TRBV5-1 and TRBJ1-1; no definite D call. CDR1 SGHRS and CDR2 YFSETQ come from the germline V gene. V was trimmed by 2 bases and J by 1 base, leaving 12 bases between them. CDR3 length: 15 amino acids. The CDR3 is CASSFSGVTNTEAFF. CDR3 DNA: TGCGCCAGCAGCTTCTCCGGGGTCACGAACACTGAAGCTTTCTTT.

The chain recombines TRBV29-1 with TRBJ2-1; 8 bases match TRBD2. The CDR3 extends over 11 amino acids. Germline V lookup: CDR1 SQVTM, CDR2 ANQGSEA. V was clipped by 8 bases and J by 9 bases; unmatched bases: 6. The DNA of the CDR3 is TGCAGCCTGGGGGCGGGGGGTGAGCAGTTCTTC. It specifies CSLGAGGEQFF.

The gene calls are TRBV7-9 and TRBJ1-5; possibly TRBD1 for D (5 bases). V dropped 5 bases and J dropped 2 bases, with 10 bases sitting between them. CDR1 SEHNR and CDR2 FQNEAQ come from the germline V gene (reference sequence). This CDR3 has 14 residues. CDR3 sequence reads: CASSPGGGNQPQHF. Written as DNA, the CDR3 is TGTGCCAGCAGCCCTGGGGGGGGCAATCAGCCCCAGCATTTT.

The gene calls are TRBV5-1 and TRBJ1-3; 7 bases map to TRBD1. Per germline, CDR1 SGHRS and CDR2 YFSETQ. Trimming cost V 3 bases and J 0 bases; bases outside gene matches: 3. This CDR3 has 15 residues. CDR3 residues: CASSSDRASGNTIYF. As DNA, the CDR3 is TGCGCCAGCAGCTCAGACAGGGCCTCTGGAAACACCATATATTTT.

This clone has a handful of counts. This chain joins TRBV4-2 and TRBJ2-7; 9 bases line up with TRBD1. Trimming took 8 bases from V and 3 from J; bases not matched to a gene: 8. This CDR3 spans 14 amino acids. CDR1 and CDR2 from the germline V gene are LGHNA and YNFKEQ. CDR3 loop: CASGPGQGGYEQYF. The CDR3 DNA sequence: TGTGCCAGCGGGCCGGGACAGGGAGGCTACGAGCAGTACTTC.